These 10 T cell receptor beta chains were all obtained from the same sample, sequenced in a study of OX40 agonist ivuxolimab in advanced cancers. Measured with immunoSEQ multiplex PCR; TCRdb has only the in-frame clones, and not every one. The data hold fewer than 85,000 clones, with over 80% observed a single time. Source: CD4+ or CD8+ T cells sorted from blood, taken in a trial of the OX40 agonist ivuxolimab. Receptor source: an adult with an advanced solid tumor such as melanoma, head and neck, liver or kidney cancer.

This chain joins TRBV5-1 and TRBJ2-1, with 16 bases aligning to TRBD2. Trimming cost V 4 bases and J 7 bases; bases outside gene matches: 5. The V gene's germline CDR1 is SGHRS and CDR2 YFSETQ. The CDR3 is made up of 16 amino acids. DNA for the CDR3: TGCGCCAGCAGCGGGACTAGCGGGAGGGCCGGGAATGAGCAGTTCTTC. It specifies CASSGTSGRAGNEQFF.

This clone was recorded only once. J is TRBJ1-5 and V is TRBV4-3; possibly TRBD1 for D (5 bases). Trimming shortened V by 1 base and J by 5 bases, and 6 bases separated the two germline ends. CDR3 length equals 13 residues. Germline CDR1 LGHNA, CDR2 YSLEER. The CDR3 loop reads CASSQGGHQPQHF. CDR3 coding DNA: TGCGCCAGCAGCCAAGGGGGCCATCAGCCCCAGCATTTT.

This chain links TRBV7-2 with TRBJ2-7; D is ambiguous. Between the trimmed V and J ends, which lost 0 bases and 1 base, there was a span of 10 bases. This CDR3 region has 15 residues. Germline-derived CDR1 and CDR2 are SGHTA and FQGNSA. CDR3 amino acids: CASSLAFRGSYEQYF. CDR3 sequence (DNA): TGTGCCAGCAGCTTAGCATTCCGAGGATCCTACGAGCAGTACTTC.

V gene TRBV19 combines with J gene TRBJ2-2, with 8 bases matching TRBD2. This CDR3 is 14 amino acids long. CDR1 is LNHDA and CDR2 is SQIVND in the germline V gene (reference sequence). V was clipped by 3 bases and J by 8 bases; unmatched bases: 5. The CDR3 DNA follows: TGTGCCAGTAGTATCGGGACTAGGGGAGGGGAGCTGTTTTTT. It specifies CASSIGTRGGELFF.

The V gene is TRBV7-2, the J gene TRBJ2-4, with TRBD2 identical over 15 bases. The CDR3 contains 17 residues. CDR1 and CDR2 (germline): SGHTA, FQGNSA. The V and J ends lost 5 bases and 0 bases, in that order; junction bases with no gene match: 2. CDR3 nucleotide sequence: TGTGCCAGCAGCCAGGGACTAGCGGGAGGAGCCAAAAACATTCAGTACTTC. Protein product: CASSQGLAGGAKNIQYF.

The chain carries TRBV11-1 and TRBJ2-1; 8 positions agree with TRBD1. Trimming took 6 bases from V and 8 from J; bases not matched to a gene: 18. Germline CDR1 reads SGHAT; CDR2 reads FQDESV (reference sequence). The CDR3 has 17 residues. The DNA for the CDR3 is TGTGCCAGCAGTTTTGGGCCAGTTAACAGGGGGTATGATGAGCAGTTCTTC. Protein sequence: CASSFGPVNRGYDEQFF.

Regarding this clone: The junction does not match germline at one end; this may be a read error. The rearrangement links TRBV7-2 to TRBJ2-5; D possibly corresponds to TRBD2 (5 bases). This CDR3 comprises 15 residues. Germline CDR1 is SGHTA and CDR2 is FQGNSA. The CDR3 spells CASSLAGRNQETQYF. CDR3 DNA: TGTGCCAGCAGCCTAGCTGGCCGAAACCAAGAGACCCAGTACTTC.

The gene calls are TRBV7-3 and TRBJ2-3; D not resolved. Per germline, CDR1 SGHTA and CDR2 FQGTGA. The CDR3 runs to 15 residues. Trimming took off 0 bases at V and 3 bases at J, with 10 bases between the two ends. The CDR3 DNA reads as TGTGCCAGCAGCTTAACTGGGGTATGGACAGATACGCAGTATTTT. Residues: CASSLTGVWTDTQYF.

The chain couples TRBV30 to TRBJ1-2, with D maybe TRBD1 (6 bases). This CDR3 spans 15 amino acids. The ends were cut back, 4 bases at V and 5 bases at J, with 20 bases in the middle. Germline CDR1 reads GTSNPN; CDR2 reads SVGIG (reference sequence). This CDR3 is CAWTGDVGGSYGYTF. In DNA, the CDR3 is TGTGCCTGGACAGGGGACGTAGGAGGGAGTTATGGCTACACCTTC.

CDR3 coding DNA: TGCGCCAGCGGAACAGATACGCAGTATTTT. Translated, it gives CASGTDTQYF. The V gene is TRBV5-1, the J gene TRBJ2-3; no clear D. Trimming stripped 7 bases from V and 3 bases from J, with 3 bases between. There are 10 residues in the CDR3. Germline loops: CDR1 SGHRS, CDR2 YFSETQ.